The present entry profiles one TCR beta chain with its context. What it binds is unknown. As every portion of the isolated RNA was reverse transcribed, the sequencing read expressed TCRB transcripts. Some clones are missing from TCRdb's copy, which holds only in-frame ones; the method was immunoSEQ multiplex PCR. The table records around 430,000 clones, roughly 30% of them present only once. This sample was included in a study of beta chain features in type 1 diabetes. Study-wide background: Age, gender and cell yields were similar between patients and healthy donors.

General study points: Type 1 diabetes patients had VDJ junctions that carried fewer insertions and more deletions. The cDNA sequencing approach could over-represent high-TCR-expressing cells.

It was via CD45RO/CCR7/CD25/CD127/CD95/CD27 that CD4+ naive, central memory, regulatory and stem cell-like memory cells were sorted. Trimming removed 4 bases at V and 3 bases at J, with 13 bases between. Germline-derived CDR1 and CDR2 are MGHRA and YSYEKL. This CDR3 is 14 amino acids long. This chain uses TRBV4-1 with TRBJ2-7; D call uncertain. The source of this sequence is a man aged 18 to 35 in good health. The sequenced sample was naive CD4+ T cells from blood. Written as DNA, the CDR3 is TGCGCCAGCAGCCCTGGGTCCTCTTTCTACGAGCAGTACTTC. Amino acids: CASSPGSSFYEQYF.